Presented here are 23 T cell receptor beta chains from one specimen sequenced in a study of technical replicates of blood from a few donors. Profiling relied on immunoSEQ multiplex PCR, and the TCRdb table lists in-frame clones only, not all of them. The repertoire holds 75,000 to 100,000 clones, with 85% to 95% as singletons. Sequenced sample: T cells isolated from PBMCs. These receptors originate from a human donor in good health.

This rearrangement joins TRBV27 to TRBJ1-1; a possible D gene is TRBD1 (5 bases). The CDR3 spans 14 residues. The V end lost 9 bases, the J end lost 1 base, and 15 bases lay between the germline ends. Germline V CDR1 and CDR2: MNHEY, SMNVEV (reference sequence). CDR3 nucleotide sequence: TGTGCCAGTTCCGCCTCCAGGGCGAACACTGAAGCTTTCTTT. Translated, it gives CASSASRANTEAFF.

V gene TRBV5-1 combines with J gene TRBJ2-5, with TRBD2 matching over 10 bases. The better agreement between TRBJ2-7 and the DNA end casts doubt on the J call. The CDR3 totals 17 residues. CDR1 and CDR2 from the germline V gene are SGHRS and YFSETQ. Here the CDR3 DNA reads TGCGCCAGCAGCCCCCTAGCGGGGGAGGTAGGTTTACACGAGCAGTACTTC. Protein: CASSPLAGEVGLHEQYF.

V usage is TRBV7-9 and J usage is TRBJ2-3; the D is unclear. There are 13 residues in the CDR3. Germline CDR1 and CDR2: SEHNR and FQNEAQ (reference sequence). V was cut by 3 bases and J by 5 bases, with 9 bases left in between. CDR3 sequence: CASSLNSVDTQYF. The DNA for the CDR3 is TGTGCCAGCAGCTTGAACTCGGTAGATACGCAGTATTTT.

The chain has TRBV19 and TRBJ2-1; 8 bases line up with TRBD1. Germline V gene lookup returns CDR1 LNHDA and CDR2 SQIVND (reference sequence). V trimming: 5 bases; J trimming: 4 bases; junction bases outside the gene matches: 4. This CDR3 region has 14 residues. In nucleotides, the CDR3 is TGTGCCAGTAGTCCCGGACAGGGTTACAATGAGCAGTTCTTC. Protein sequence: CASSPGQGYNEQFF.

The chain employs TRBV19 and TRBJ1-5; D unresolved. The V and J ends lost 7 bases and 0 bases respectively, with 4 bases between them. The CDR3 spans 12 residues. Germline lookup yields CDR1 LNHDA and CDR2 SQIVND (reference sequence). The CDR3 here is CASTLSNQPQHF. DNA of the CDR3: TGTGCCAGTACTCTTAGCAATCAGCCCCAGCATTTT.

The chain recombines TRBV7-9 with TRBJ2-5; weak D call: TRBD2 (6 bases). Trimming pared 4 bases from V and 6 bases from J, leaving 21 bases between. Germline V gene sequence: CDR1 SEHNR, CDR2 FQNEAQ (reference sequence). This CDR3 has 16 residues. The CDR3 DNA sequence: TGTGCCAGCAGCTCCCCGGCTGGGACTGGGGTACAGACCCAGTACTTC. This sequence encodes CASSSPAGTGVQTQYF. The variable domain in full, completed from reference TRBV7-9 and TRBJ2-5, reads DTGVSQNPRHKITKRGQNVTFRCDPISEHNRLYWYRQTLGQGPEFLTYFQNEAQLEKSRLLSDRFSAERPKGSFSTLEIQRTEQGDSAMYLCASSSPAGTGVQTQYFGPGTRLLVL.

The J gene is TRBJ1-2, the V gene TRBV7-9; a possible D gene is TRBD1 (6 bases). This CDR3 region has 16 residues. V was cut by 1 base and J by 0 bases, with 12 bases left in between. The V gene's germline CDR1 is SEHNR and CDR2 FQNEAQ (reference sequence). This CDR3 reads CASSLGGTGPNYGYTF. The CDR3 nucleotides are TGTGCCAGCAGCTTAGGAGGTACAGGGCCTAACTATGGCTACACCTTC.

The chain carries TRBV28 and TRBJ2-1, with 10 bases matching TRBD2. With 6 bases clipped from V and 4 bases from J, the junction kept 9 bases outside the gene matches. The CDR3 has 16 residues. Germline V gene sequence: CDR1 MDHEN, CDR2 SYDVKM. The CDR3 loop is CASRSIAGGRYNEQFF. In DNA, the CDR3 is TGTGCCAGCAGGAGTATAGCGGGAGGCCGATACAATGAGCAGTTCTTC. Full variable domain (rest looked up from reference TRBV28 and TRBJ2-1): DVKVTQSSRYLVKRTGEKVFLECVQDMDHENMFWYRQDPGLGLRLIYFSYDVKMKEKGDIPEGYSVSREKKERFSLILESASTNQTSMYLCASRSIAGGRYNEQFFGPGTRLTVL.

As to this clone: Compared with germline, one end of the junction differs, possibly owing to a read error. This chain uses TRBV7-7 with TRBJ2-7, with D possibly TRBD1 on 5 matching bases. The V gene's germline CDR1 is SSHAT and CDR2 FNYEAQ (reference sequence). The CDR3 is made up of 14 amino acids. CDR3 coding DNA: TGTGCTAGCAGCTTAAATATAGGGGCGTACGAGCAGTACTTC. Translated, it gives CASSLNIGAYEQYF.

J is TRBJ1-1 and V is TRBV11-3, with D uncertain. Germline CDR1 reads SGHNT; CDR2 reads YENEEA. Trimming took 5 bases from V and 1 from J, leaving 14 bases between them. The CDR3 runs 15 residues. CDR3 protein: CASSSLNVANTEAFF. The CDR3 region has the DNA TGTGCCAGCAGCAGTCTAAACGTAGCGAACACTGAAGCTTTCTTT.

The chain is built from TRBV4-3 and TRBJ1-5; D is possibly TRBD1 (6 bases). Trimming pared 0 bases from V and 6 bases from J, leaving 15 bases between. This CDR3 has 16 amino acids. The germline gives CDR1 LGHNA, CDR2 YSLEER. The DNA of the CDR3 is TGCGCCAGCAGCCAAGATGCCGGGGGGCGCGGTCAGCCCCAGCATTTT. As protein: CASSQDAGGRGQPQHF.

The chain combines TRBV10-3 with TRBJ2-3; possible D gene TRBD1, 6 bases. Per the germline V gene, CDR1 is ENHRY and CDR2 is SYGVKD. V lost 6 bases, J lost 4 bases, and 14 bases lay in between. The CDR3 has 14 amino acids. The CDR3 here is CAIRRQVWSDTQYF. CDR3 DNA sequence: TGTGCCATCAGAAGACAGGTTTGGTCAGATACGCAGTATTTT.

The chain joins TRBV10-2 to TRBJ2-7; 12 bases line up with TRBD2. Unmatched junction bases numbered 2, after V lost 8 bases and J lost 0 bases. Germline assignment: CDR1 WSHSY and CDR2 SAAADI. The CDR3 loop spans 14 amino acids. DNA of the CDR3: TGCGCCAGCTGGACTAGCGGGATCTCCTACGAGCAGTACTTC. Protein sequence: CASWTSGISYEQYF.

The chain combines TRBV10-3 with TRBJ1-2, with D uncertain. The length of the CDR3 is 13 residues. Trimming left V 3 bases short and J 5 bases short, with 10 bases between. CDR1 and CDR2 from the germline V gene are ENHRY and SYGVKD. The CDR3 nucleotides read TGTGCCATCAGTGACTTTTTGGAGTATGGCTACACCTTC. Protein product: CAISDFLEYGYTF.

The J gene is TRBJ2-7, the V gene TRBV7-2, with 7 positions matching TRBD2. The CDR3 contains 15 residues. With V trimmed by 1 base and J by 2 bases, 5 bases remained unmatched. Per germline, CDR1 SGHTA and CDR2 FQGNSA. CDR3 sequence (DNA): TGTGCCAGCAGCTTAGACCGGGGAGGGCCCTACGAGCAGTACTTC. Translated: CASSLDRGGPYEQYF.

The CDR3 nucleotides are TGTGCCAGCACTAAGGGGGCATCCGGGGAGCTGTTTTTT. Its translation: CASTKGASGELFF. V is TRBV27 and J is TRBJ2-2, with 7 bases fitting TRBD1. The CDR3 runs 13 residues. Trimming cost V 7 bases and J 6 bases; bases outside gene matches: 5. The V gene's germline CDR1 is MNHEY and CDR2 SMNVEV (reference sequence).

V gene TRBV7-8 combines with J gene TRBJ2-7; D is uncertain. Trimming pared 3 bases from V and 3 bases from J, leaving 12 bases between. CDR1 SGHVS and CDR2 FQNEAQ come from the germline V gene. CDR3 length: 14 residues. CDR3 sequence reads: CASSLLAVYYEQYF. In DNA, the CDR3 is TGTGCCAGCAGCTTGCTGGCTGTGTACTACGAGCAGTACTTC.

The chain couples TRBV6-6 to TRBJ1-1, with D tentatively TRBD1 (5 bases). The CDR3 has 13 residues. The V end lost 6 bases, the J end lost 2 bases, and 10 bases lay between the germline ends. Germline CDR1 reads MNHNY; CDR2 reads SVGAGI (reference sequence). In nucleotides, the CDR3 is TGTGCCAGCAGGGACACAGCTAACACTGAAGCTTTCTTT. Its translation: CASRDTANTEAFF.

The V and J genes are TRBV13 and TRBJ2-5; D is possibly TRBD1 (7 bases). From germline, CDR1 is PRHDT and CDR2 FYEKMQ (reference sequence). V gave up 5 bases and J gave up 1 base, with 14 bases separating them. This CDR3 comprises 15 residues. CDR3 loop: CASSRSQGGQETQYF. The CDR3 nucleotides are TGTGCCAGCAGCCGATCCCAGGGGGGCCAAGAGACCCAGTACTTC.

The chain links TRBV4-2 to TRBJ1-1; D not certain. CDR1 and CDR2 from the germline V gene are LGHNA and YNFKEQ. The CDR3 contains 13 residues. With 2 bases removed from V and 5 bases from J, the gap between germline ends came to 9 bases. The CDR3 DNA follows: TGTGCCAGCAGCCAATCCCTTTTAACTGAAGCTTTCTTT. It codes for CASSQSLLTEAFF.

The chain employs TRBV2 and TRBJ2-5; D possibly corresponds to TRBD2 (5 bases). The germline CDR1 and CDR2 sequences are SNHLY and FYNNEI. Deletions cut 4 bases from V and 2 bases from J, with 11 bases between. The CDR3 extends over 14 amino acids. CDR3 in amino acids: CASSVWRTQETQYF. DNA for the CDR3: TGTGCCAGCAGTGTTTGGAGGACGCAAGAGACCCAGTACTTC.

This clone appeared once. The rearrangement uses TRBV19 and TRBJ2-7, with TRBD2 as a possible D gene (6 bases). The V end was cut by 5 bases, the J end by 0 bases, with 17 bases between. The CDR3 is made up of 16 amino acids. CDR1 LNHDA and CDR2 SQIVND come from the germline V gene (reference sequence). This CDR3 reads CASSLLATVSSYEQYF. CDR3 nucleotide sequence: TGTGCCAGTAGTCTTCTAGCGACAGTTAGCTCCTACGAGCAGTACTTC.

The chain combines TRBV2 with TRBJ1-1; TRBD1 is a possible D gene (5 bases). Germline values: CDR1 SNHLY, CDR2 FYNNEI. Between the trimmed V and J ends, which lost 8 bases and 11 bases, there was a span of 15 bases. The CDR3 has 11 residues. The CDR3, as DNA: TGTGCCAGCTTACTCAGGGATATGGCTTTCTTT. Its translation is CASLLRDMAFF.